This TCR beta chain was sequenced for a study of cytomegalovirus exposure and HLA in healthy donors. Study results and caveats: Earlier results showed most TCR beta V segments being productive about 90% or about 30% of the time. The authors confirmed in vitro that three CMV-associated chains were specific for CMV antigens.

V shed 2 bases, J shed 5 bases, and the junction held 3 bases outside the gene matches. The CDR3 sequence is 15 residues long. In germline, CDR1 is MGHRA, CDR2 YSYEKL. This clone was picked up one time. Antigen specificity is unknown. Primers included in the PCR were 60 Vbeta and 13 Jbeta primers. TCRdb keeps only in-frame clones here, not all; method: immunoSEQ multiplex PCR. Of about 170,000 clones in the sample, roughly 76% were seen once. The genes are TRBV4-1 and TRBJ1-6, with TRBD1 matching over 7 bases. The source of this sequence is a woman younger than 30 in good health and CMV-seropositive. Sequenced material: PBMCs. The CDR3 reads CASSQQTGDNSPLHF. CDR3 sequence (DNA): TGCGCCAGCAGCCAACAAACAGGGGATAATTCACCCCTCCACTTT.